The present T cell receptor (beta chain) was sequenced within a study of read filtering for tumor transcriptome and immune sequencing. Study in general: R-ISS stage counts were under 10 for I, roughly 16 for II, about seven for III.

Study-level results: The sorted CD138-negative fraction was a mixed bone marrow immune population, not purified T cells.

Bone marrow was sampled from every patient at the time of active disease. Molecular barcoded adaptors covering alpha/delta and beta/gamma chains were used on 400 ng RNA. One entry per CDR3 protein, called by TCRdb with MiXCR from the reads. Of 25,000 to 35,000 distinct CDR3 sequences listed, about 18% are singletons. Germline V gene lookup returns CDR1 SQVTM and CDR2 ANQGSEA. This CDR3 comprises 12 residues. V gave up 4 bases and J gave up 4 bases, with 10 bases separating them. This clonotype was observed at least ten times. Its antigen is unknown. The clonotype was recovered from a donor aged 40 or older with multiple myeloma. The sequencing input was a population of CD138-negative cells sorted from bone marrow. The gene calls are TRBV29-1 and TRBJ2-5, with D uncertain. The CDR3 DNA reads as TGCAGCGTTGTTGGGTTTTCAGAGACCCAGTACTTC. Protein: CSVVGFSETQYF. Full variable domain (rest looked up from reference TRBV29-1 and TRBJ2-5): SAVISQKPSRDICQRGTSLTIQCQVDSQVTMMFWYRQQPGQSLTLIATANQGSEATYESGFVIDKFPISRPNLTFSTLTVSNMSPEDSSIYLCSVVGFSETQYFGPGTRLLVL.